One sample yielded the 4 T cell receptor beta chains listed below, sequenced in a study of post-analysis software for immune sequencing data. Their antigen targets remain unknown. Carried by the TCR beta cDNA libraries were unique molecular identifiers. Each CDR3 protein gets one entry after TCRdb re-called the PCR reads with MiXCR. The table shows 550,000 to 700,000 distinct CDR3 sequences, with roughly 45% occurring only once. Study observations and caveats: Controls had lower frequencies than patients of a few TRBV segments, which included TRBV5-6, TRBV5-1 and TRBV20-1.

Sequenced sample: blood. The receptors originated from a girl aged 5 to 17 with multiple sclerosis.

This chain uses TRBV6-5 with TRBJ1-2; no definite D call. CDR1 and CDR2 from the germline V gene are MNHEY and SVGAGI. CDR3 length: 16 residues. The V end was cut by 3 bases, the J end by 6 bases, with 20 bases between. CDR3 region: CASSYVSLSGIDGYTF. Here the CDR3 DNA reads TGTGCCAGCAGTTATGTGTCGCTTTCTGGTATCGATGGCTACACCTTC.

The sample holds many counts of this clonotype. The chain carries TRBV20-1 and TRBJ2-5; 10 bases line up with TRBD2. This CDR3 is built from 15 residues. Trimming cost V 0 bases and J 4 bases; bases outside gene matches: 5. Germline CDR1 is DFQATT and CDR2 is SNEGSKA (reference sequence). Here the CDR3 reads CSARDTSGDLETQYF. The CDR3 DNA reads TGCAGTGCTAGAGATACTAGCGGGGACTTAGAGACCCAGTACTTC.

The chain joins TRBV7-2 to TRBJ2-1; 10 bases agree with TRBD2. With V trimmed by 2 bases and J by 5 bases, 3 bases remained unmatched. The CDR3 has 15 amino acids. Germline lookup yields CDR1 SGHTA and CDR2 FQGNSA. CDR3 loop: CASSLSGRAHNEQFF. Written as DNA, the CDR3 is TGTGCCAGCAGCTTAAGCGGGAGGGCCCACAATGAGCAGTTCTTC.

The chain links TRBV12-3 or TRBV12-4 to TRBJ2-5, with D possibly being TRBD2 (7 bases). V lost 6 bases, J lost 3 bases, and 11 bases lay in between. CDR3 length: 13 residues. In nucleotides, the CDR3 is TGTGCCAGCAGGAGGGGGGGGGAAGAGACCCAGTACTTC. Translated: CASRRGGEETQYF.